The clone carrying this TCR beta chain has a single count. The sample comes from a study of control samples from healthy donors and cancer patients. V was pared by 6 bases and J by 0 bases, with 9 bases between. Germline loops: CDR1 MNHEY, CDR2 SMNVEV (reference sequence). This CDR3 comprises 13 residues. Generated by immunoSEQ multiplex PCR, the TCRdb table keeps only in-frame clones and is missing some. The sample has fewer than 15,000 clones; 70% to 80% are singletons. Sequenced sample: formalin-fixed, paraffin-embedded tissue. This clonotype was sampled from a female donor with lung cancer. J is TRBJ2-7 and V is TRBV27; maybe TRBD1 (5 bases). This CDR3 reads CASRITGSYEQYF. In nucleotides, the CDR3 is TGTGCCAGCAGGATCACAGGCTCCTACGAGCAGTACTTC.